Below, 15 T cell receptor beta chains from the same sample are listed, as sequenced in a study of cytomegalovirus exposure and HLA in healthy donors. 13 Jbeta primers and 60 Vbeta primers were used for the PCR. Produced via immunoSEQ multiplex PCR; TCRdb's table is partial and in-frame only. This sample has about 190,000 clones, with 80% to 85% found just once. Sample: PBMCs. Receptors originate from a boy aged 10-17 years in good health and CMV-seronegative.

CDR3 loop: CAWASGQGETQYF. CDR3 coding DNA: TGTGCCTGGGCCTCGGGACAGGGAGAGACCCAGTACTTC. The V call is TRBV30, the J call TRBJ2-5; 9 nucleotides match TRBD1. The CDR3 sequence is 13 residues long. Trimming at V came to 5 bases and at J to 4 bases, leaving 5 bases not matched to a gene. Germline assignment: CDR1 GTSNPN and CDR2 SVGIG (reference sequence).

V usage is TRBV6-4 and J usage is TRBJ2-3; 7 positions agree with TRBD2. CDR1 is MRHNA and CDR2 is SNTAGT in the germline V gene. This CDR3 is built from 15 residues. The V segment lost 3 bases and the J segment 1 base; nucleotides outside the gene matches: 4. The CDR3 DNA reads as TGTGCCAGCAGTGAAACTGCGGGAGGCACAGATACGCAGTATTTT. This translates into CASSETAGGTDTQYF.

The CDR3 sequence is CASSPETGGYGANVLTF. The CDR3 nucleotides read TGTGCCAGCTCACCAGAAACAGGCGGCTATGGGGCCAACGTCCTGACTTTC. The V and J genes are TRBV18 and TRBJ2-6, with D possibly TRBD1 on 5 matching bases. Germline loops: CDR1 KGHSH, CDR2 LQKENI. Trimming pared 2 bases from V and 3 bases from J, leaving 14 bases between. The CDR3 loop spans 17 amino acids. Full variable domain (outside the CDR3, taken from reference TRBV18 and TRBJ2-6): NAGVMQNPRHLVRRRGQEARLRCSPMKGHSHVYWYRQLPEEGLKFMVYLQKENIIDESGMPKERFSAEFPKEGPSILRIQQVVRGDSAAYFCASSPETGGYGANVLTFGAGSRLTVL.

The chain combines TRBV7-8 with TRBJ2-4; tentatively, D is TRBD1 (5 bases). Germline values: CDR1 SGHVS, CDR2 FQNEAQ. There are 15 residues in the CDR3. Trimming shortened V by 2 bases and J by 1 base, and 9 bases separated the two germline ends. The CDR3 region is CASSLQGMAKNIQYF. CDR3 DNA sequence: TGTGCCAGCAGCTTACAGGGTATGGCCAAAAACATTCAGTACTTC.

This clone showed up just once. This CDR3 is CASSPPTGQGSYEQYF. DNA for the CDR3: TGTGCCAGCAGTCCCCCTACCGGACAGGGTTCCTACGAGCAGTACTTC. The J gene is TRBJ2-7, the V gene TRBV7-9; 8 bases align to TRBD1. CDR1 and CDR2 from the germline V gene are SEHNR and FQNEAQ (reference sequence). The length of the CDR3 is 16 residues. V trimming: 6 bases; J trimming: 1 base; junction bases outside the gene matches: 11.

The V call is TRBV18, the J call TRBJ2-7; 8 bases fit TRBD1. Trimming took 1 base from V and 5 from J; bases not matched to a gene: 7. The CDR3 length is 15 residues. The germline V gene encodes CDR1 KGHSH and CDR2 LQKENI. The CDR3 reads CASSPLGQGAHEQYF. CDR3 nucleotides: TGTGCCAGCTCACCACTGGGGCAGGGGGCCCACGAGCAGTACTTC.

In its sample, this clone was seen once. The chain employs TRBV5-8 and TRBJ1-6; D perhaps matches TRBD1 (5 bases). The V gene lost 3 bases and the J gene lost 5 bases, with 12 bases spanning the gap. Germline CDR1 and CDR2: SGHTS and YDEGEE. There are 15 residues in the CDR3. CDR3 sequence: CASSSRQSNNSPLHF. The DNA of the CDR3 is TGTGCCAGCAGCTCCCGACAGAGTAATAATTCACCCCTCCACTTT.

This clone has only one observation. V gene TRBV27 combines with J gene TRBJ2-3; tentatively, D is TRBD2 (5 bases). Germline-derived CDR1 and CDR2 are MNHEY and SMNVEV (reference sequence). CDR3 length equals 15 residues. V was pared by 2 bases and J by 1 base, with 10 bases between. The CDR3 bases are TGTGCCAGCAGTTTACTAGCCGAGGGCACAGATACGCAGTATTTT. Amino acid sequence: CASSLLAEGTDTQYF.

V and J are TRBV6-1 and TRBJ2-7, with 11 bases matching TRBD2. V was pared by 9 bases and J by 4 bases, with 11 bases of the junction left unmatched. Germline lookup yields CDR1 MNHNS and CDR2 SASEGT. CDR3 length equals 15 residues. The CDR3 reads CASQTLGLAAYEQYF. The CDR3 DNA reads TGTGCCAGTCAGACGTTGGGACTAGCGGCTTACGAGCAGTACTTC.

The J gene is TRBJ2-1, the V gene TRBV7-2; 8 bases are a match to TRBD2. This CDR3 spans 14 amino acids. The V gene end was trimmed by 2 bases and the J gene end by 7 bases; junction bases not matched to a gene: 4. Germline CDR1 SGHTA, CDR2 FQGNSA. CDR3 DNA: TGTGCCAGCAGCTTATACGGGAGGGCGAATGAGCAGTTCTTC. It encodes CASSLYGRANEQFF.

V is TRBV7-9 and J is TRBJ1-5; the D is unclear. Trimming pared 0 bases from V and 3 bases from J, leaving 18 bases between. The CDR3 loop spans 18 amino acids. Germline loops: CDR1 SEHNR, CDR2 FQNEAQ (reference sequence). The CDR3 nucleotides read TGTGCCAGCAGCTTAGCACTTCCGGGTCGGGAAAACAATCAGCCCCAGCATTTT. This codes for CASSLALPGRENNQPQHF.

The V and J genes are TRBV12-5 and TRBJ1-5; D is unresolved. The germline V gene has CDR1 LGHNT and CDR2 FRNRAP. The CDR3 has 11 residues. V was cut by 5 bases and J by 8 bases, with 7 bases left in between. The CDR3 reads CASGVIEPQHF. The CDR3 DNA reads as TGTGCTAGTGGTGTGATAGAGCCCCAGCATTTT.

CDR3 sequence: CASRGTGLDRYEQYF. Here the CDR3 DNA reads TGTGCCAGCAGGGGGACAGGGTTAGACCGGTACGAGCAGTACTTC. The genes are TRBV2 and TRBJ2-7; TRBD1 agrees at 9 bases. V lost 6 bases to trimming and J lost 4 bases; unmatched junction nucleotides: 10. CDR1 is SNHLY and CDR2 is FYNNEI in the germline V gene. There are 15 residues in the CDR3.

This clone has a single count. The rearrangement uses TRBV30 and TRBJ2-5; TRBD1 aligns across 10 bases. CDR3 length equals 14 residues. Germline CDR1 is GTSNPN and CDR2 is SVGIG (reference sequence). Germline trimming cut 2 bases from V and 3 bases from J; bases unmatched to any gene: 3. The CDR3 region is CAWSPGQGKETQYF. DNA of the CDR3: TGTGCCTGGAGTCCGGGACAGGGGAAAGAGACCCAGTACTTC.

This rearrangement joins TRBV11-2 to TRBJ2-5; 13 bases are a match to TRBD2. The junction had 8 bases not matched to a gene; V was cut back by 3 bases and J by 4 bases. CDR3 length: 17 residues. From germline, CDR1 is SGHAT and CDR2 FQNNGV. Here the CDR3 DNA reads TGTGCCAGCAGCTTTTTCGGAACTAGCGGGAGGGGAGAGACCCAGTACTTC. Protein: CASSFFGTSGRGETQYF.